The subject of this entry is one T cell receptor beta chain. Its antigen is as yet unknown. This entry is derived from a study of vaccination effects on CD4 cells after COVID-19. Turning to the study itself: The median interval between the second dose and post-vaccine sampling was 72 days.

Overall study findings and caveats: Clones induced by infection and by vaccine showed marked clonal contraction late after vaccination.

The germline CDR1 and CDR2 sequences are SGHNT and YENEEA. CDR3 size: 15 residues. The V and J ends lost 5 bases and 5 bases, in that order; junction bases with no gene match: 9. Antigen-specific CD4+ T cell clonotypes were called by their expansion after viral peptide-pool culture in ViraFEST. Scientists isolated CD4+ T cells after a roughly 10-day culture period ended. BNT162b2 vaccine or mRNA-1273 vaccine was given to participants in two doses. No vaccinee had earlier SARS-CoV-2 infection, and nucleocapsid antibodies were negative. Culturing of 1.5 million to 2.5 million PBMC per well took place with roughly 10 IU/ml IL-2 and 9.5 to 10 ug/ml peptides. Profiling relied on immunoSEQ multiplex PCR, and the TCRdb table lists in-frame clones only, not all of them. The data show tens of thousands of clones, about 80% seen once.

This sequence joins TRBV11-3 and TRBJ1-1, with 9 bases identical to TRBD1. The material was CD4+ T cells from PBMCs cultured with HCoV-OC43 spike peptides, obtained after COVID-19 vaccination. Subset described: HCoV-OC43 spike overlapping peptide pool stimulation. The TCR comes from a human donor who received a COVID-19 vaccine. The CDR3 coding sequence is TGTGCCAGCAGCCAGGGGACAGGGAGGGAAACTGAAGCTTTCTTT. Protein: CASSQGTGRETEAFF.